Below, one T cell receptor beta chain is given with its context. One junction end does not reproduce the germline sequence, and a read error may be involved. The data were obtained in a study of cytomegalovirus exposure and HLA in healthy donors. PCR amplification relied on 60 Vbeta primers (plus 13 Jbeta primers). Sequenced by immunoSEQ multiplex PCR; TCRdb stores in-frame clones only, minus some. Among 80,000 to 100,000 clones listed, 63% were seen once. The sample was PBMCs. The receptor's source is a woman aged 40 to 50 in good health and CMV-seropositive.

In DNA form, the CDR3 reads TGTGCCAGCGGCTTCGCACTCCGAAAAAACGAGCAGTACTTC. Translated, it gives CASGFALRKNEQYF. V and J are TRBV13 and TRBJ2-7; D is unresolved. In germline, CDR1 is PRHDT, CDR2 FYEKMQ (reference sequence). The length of the CDR3 is 14 residues.